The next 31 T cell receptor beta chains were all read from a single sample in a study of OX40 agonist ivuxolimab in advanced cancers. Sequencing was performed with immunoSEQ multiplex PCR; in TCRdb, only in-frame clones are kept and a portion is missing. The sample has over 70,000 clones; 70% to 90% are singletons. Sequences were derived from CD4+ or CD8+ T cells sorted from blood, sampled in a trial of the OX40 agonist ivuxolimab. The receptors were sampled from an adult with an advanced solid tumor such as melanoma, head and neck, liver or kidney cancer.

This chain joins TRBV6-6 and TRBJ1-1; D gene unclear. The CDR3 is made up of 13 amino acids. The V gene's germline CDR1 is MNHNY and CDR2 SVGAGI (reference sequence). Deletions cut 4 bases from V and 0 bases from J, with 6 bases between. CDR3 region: CASSLALNTEAFF. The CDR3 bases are TGTGCCAGCAGTTTAGCCCTGAACACTGAAGCTTTCTTT.

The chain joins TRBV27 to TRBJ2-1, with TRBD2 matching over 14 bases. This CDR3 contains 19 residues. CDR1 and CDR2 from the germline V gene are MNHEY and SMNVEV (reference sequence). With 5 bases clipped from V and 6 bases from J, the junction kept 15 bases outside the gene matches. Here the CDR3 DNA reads TGTGCCAGCAGTGGACTAGCGGGAGGCCCCGCCGTTGTACCCAATGAGCAGTTCTTC. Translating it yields CASSGLAGGPAVVPNEQFF.

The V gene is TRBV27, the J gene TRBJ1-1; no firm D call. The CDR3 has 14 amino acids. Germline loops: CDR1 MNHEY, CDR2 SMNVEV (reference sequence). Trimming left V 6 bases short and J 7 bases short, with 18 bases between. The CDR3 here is CASSLTVFRDEAFF. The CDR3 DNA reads TGTGCCAGCAGCTTAACGGTCTTCCGGGATGAAGCTTTCTTT.

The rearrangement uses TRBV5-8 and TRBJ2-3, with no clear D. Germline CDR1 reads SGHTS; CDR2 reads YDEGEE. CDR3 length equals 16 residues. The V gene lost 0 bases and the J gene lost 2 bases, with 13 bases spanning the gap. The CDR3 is CASSLGRSMLTDTQYF. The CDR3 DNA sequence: TGTGCCAGCAGCTTGGGTCGCTCCATGCTCACAGATACGCAGTATTTT.

DNA for the CDR3: TGTGCCAGCAGCACGGAGGGGGACAGGGGATACAATAGCAATCAGCCCCAGCATTTT. Its translation is CASSTEGDRGYNSNQPQHF. The rearrangement uses TRBV7-9 and TRBJ1-5; 10 nucleotides match TRBD1. With V trimmed by 5 bases and J by 0 bases, 13 bases remained unmatched. Germline CDR1 and CDR2: SEHNR and FQNEAQ (reference sequence). The CDR3 is 19 residues long.

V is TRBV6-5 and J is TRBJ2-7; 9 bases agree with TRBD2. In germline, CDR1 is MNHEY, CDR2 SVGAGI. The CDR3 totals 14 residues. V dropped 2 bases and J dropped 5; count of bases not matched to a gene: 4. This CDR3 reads CASSYGGRADEQYF. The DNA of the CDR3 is TGTGCCAGCAGTTACGGCGGGAGGGCCGACGAGCAGTACTTC.

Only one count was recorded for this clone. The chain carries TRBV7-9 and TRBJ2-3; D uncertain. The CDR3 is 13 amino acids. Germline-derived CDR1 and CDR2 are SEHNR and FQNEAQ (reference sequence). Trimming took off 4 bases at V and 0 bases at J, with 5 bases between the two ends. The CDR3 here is CASSSTSTDTQYF. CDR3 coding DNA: TGTGCCAGCAGCTCCACAAGCACAGATACGCAGTATTTT.

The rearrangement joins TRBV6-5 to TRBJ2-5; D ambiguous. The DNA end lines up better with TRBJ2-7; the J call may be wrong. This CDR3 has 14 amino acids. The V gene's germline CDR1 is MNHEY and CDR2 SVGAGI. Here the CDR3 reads CASSSTRAGNEQYF. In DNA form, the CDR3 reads TGTGCCAGCAGCTCCACCCGGGCAGGTAACGAGCAGTACTTC.

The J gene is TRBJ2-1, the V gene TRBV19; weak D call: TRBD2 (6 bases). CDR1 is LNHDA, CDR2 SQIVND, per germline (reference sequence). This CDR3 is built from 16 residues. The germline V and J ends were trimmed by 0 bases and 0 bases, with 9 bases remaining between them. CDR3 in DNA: TGTGCCAGTAGTATAGATCCGGGAGCCTCCTACAATGAGCAGTTCTTC. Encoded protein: CASSIDPGASYNEQFF.

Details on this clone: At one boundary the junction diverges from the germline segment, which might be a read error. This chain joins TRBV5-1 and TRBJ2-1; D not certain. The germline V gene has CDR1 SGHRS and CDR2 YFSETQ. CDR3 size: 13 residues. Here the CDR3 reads CASSLEGYIEQFF. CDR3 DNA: TGCGCCAGCAGCTTGGAGGGTTACATTGAGCAGTTCTTC.

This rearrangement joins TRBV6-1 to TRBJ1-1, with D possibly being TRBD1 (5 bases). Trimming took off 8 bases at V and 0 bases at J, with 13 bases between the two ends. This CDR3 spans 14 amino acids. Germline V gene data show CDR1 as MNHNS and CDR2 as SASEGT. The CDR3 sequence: CASGQSLLNTEAFF. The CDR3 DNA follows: TGTGCCAGCGGACAAAGCCTGTTGAACACTGAAGCTTTCTTT.

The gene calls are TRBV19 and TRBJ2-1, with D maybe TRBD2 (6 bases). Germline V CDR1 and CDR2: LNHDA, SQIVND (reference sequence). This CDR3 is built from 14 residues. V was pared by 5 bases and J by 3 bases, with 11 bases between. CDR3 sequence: CASSPQRVYNEQFF. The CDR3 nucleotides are TGTGCCAGTAGTCCGCAGCGGGTCTACAATGAGCAGTTCTTC.

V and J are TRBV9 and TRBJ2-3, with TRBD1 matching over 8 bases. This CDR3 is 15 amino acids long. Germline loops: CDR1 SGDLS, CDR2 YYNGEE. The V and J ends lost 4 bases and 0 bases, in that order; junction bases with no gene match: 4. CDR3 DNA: TGTGCCAGCAGCAAAGACAGGGGTAGCACAGATACGCAGTATTTT. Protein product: CASSKDRGSTDTQYF.

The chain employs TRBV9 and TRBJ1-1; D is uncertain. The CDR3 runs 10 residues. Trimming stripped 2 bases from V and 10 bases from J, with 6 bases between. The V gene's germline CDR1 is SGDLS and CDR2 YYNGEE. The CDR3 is CASSVVSAFF. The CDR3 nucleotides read TGTGCCAGCAGCGTGGTGTCAGCTTTCTTT.

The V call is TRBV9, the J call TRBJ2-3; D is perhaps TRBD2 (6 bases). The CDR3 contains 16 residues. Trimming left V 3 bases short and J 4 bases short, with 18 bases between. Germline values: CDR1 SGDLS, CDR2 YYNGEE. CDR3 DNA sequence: TGTGCCAGCAGCGAGTACGGGAGAGTGATGGCAGATACGCAGTATTTT. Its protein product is CASSEYGRVMADTQYF.

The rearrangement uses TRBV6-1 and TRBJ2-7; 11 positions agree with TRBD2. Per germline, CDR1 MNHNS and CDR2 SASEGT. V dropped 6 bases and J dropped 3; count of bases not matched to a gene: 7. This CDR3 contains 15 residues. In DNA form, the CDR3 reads TGTGCCAGCAGGGCGGGACTAGCGGATTTCTACGAGCAGTACTTC. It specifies CASRAGLADFYEQYF.

CDR3 loop: CASSLWGRMNTEAFF. Written as DNA, the CDR3 is TGTGCCAGCAGTTTATGGGGGCGAATGAACACTGAAGCTTTCTTT. This chain uses TRBV28 with TRBJ1-1, with a weak D call TRBD1 (5 bases). Germline loops: CDR1 MDHEN, CDR2 SYDVKM. Deletions cut 0 bases from V and 0 bases from J, with 8 bases between. This CDR3 has 15 amino acids.

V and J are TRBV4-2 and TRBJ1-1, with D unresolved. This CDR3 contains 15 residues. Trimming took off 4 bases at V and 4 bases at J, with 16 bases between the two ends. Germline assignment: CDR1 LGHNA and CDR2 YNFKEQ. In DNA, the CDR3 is TGTGCCAGCAGCCCACTAACGGAGTGGGGCACTGAAGCTTTCTTT. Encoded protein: CASSPLTEWGTEAFF.

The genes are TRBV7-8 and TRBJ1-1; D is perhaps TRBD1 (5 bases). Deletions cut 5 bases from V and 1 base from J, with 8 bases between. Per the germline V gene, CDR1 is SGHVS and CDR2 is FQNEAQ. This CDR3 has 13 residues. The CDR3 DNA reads TGTGCCAGCAGCCGACAGCGGAACACTGAAGCTTTCTTT. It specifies CASSRQRNTEAFF.

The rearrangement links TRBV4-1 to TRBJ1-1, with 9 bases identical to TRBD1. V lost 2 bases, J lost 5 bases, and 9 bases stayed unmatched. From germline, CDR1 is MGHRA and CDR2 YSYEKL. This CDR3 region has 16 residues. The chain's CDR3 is CASSQTGGGRWTEAFF. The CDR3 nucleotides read TGCGCCAGCAGCCAAACAGGGGGCGGGAGGTGGACTGAAGCTTTCTTT.

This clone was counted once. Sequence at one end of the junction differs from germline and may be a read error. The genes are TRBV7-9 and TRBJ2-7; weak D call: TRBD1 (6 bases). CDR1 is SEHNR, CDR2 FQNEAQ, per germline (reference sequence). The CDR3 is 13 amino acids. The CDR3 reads CASSLGGEYEQYF. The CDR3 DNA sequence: TGTGCCAGCAGTTTAGGGGGAGAGTACGAGCAGTACTTC.

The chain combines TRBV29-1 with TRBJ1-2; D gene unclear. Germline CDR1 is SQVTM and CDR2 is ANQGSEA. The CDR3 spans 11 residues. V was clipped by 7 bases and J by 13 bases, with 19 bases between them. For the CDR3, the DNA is TGCAGCGCCCAGGCGGCGGGATTTGGCACCTTC. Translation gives CSAQAAGFGTF.

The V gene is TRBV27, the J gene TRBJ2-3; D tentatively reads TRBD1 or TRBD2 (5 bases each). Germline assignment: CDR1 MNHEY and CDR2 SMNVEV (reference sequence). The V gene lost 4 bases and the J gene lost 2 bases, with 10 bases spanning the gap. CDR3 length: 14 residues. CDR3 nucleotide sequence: TGTGCCAGCAGTTGGGACGGGACCACAGATACGCAGTATTTT. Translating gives CASSWDGTTDTQYF.

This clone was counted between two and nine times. In DNA form, the CDR3 reads TGTGCCAGCAGTGATAATGGGGGGAATCAGCCCCAGCATTTT. It encodes CASSDNGGNQPQHF. The genes are TRBV6-1 and TRBJ1-5, with a weak D call TRBD1 (5 bases). The CDR3 sequence is 14 residues long. Germline CDR1 reads MNHNS; CDR2 reads SASEGT. Trimming took off 3 bases at V and 4 bases at J, with 10 bases between the two ends.

The CDR3 DNA reads as TGTGCTAGTGGTTTGGGGACAGACTATGGCTACACCTTC. Protein product: CASGLGTDYGYTF. The chain uses TRBV12-5 and TRBJ1-2, with a weak D call TRBD1 (6 bases). Trimming took off 1 base at V and 3 bases at J, with 6 bases between the two ends. This CDR3 contains 13 residues. The germline CDR1 and CDR2 sequences are LGHNT and FRNRAP.

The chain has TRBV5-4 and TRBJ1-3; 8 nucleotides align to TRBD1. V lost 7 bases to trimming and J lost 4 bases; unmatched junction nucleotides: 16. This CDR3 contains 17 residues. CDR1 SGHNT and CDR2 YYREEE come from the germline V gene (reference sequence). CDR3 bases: TGTGCCAGCTCTATCGACGAGGGGCAGGGGGCCGGAAACACCATATATTTT. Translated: CASSIDEGQGAGNTIYF.

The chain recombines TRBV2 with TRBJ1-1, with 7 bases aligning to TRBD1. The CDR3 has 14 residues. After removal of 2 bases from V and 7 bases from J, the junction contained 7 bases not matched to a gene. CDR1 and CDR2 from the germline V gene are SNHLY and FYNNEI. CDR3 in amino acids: CASSEYAGGGEAFF. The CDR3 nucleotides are TGTGCCAGCAGTGAATACGCAGGGGGGGGTGAAGCTTTCTTT.

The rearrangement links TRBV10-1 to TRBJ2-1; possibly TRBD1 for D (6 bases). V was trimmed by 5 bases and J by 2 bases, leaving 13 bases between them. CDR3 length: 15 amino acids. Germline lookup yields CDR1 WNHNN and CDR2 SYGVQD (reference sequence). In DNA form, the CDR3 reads TGCGCCAGCAGTCGACAGGACTTCCCCTACAATGAGCAGTTCTTC. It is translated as CASSRQDFPYNEQFF.

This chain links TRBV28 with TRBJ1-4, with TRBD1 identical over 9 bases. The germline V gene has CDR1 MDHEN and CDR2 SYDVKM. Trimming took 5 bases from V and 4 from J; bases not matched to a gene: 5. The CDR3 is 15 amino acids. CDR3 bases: TGTGCCAGCAGTCCGGGACAGGGCGGTAATGAAAAACTGTTTTTT. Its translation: CASSPGQGGNEKLFF.

CDR3 protein: CASSIARGFTEAFF. The CDR3 bases are TGTGCCAGTAGTATCGCCAGGGGGTTTACTGAAGCTTTCTTT. This chain uses TRBV19 with TRBJ1-1; 7 nucleotides line up with TRBD1. Germline CDR1 and CDR2: LNHDA and SQIVND (reference sequence). The CDR3 spans 14 residues. V lost 3 bases, J lost 5 bases, and 6 bases stayed unmatched.

The CDR3 nucleotides read TGTGCCAGCAGCTTCGAACAGAGGAACCAGTACTTC. Translation: CASSFEQRNQYF. This chain uses TRBV11-3 with TRBJ2-7; no clear D gene. CDR1 SGHNT and CDR2 YENEEA come from the germline V gene. The CDR3 sequence is 12 residues long. V lost 3 bases and J 10 bases, leaving 13 bases between the germline ends.